This TCR beta chain was sequenced during a study of blood T cells in healthy people across ages. General observations from the study: Researchers said unsorted PBMCs prevented a conclusive naive versus antigen-experienced comparison. Total diversity from one million sequenced T cells was likely underestimated. In older individuals, TCR beta diversity per million T cells was lower, falling roughly linearly with age.

For the second PCR, which ran for about 6 to 11 cycles, a sample-barcoded 5' primer and a J-beta primer mix were used. All cDNA molecules were each tagged by a template-switch adaptor with 12 random nucleotides. TCRdb ran MiXCR on the 5' RACE reads and lists one entry per CDR3 protein. This sample has roughly 800,000 distinct CDR3 sequences, with more than 45% found just once. From germline, CDR1 is DFQATT and CDR2 SNEGSKA (reference sequence). This CDR3 spans 15 amino acids. Trimming pared 2 bases from V and 3 bases from J, leaving 17 bases between. Turning to this clonotype: As yet, its antigen is unknown.

V gene TRBV20-1 combines with J gene TRBJ2-7; possibly TRBD1 or TRBD2 for D (7 bases each). This clonotype was obtained from a man aged 25 to 40 in good health. The sample comprised blood. In DNA form, the CDR3 reads TGCAGTGCTAGATCCGGCAGGGGGACTAACTACGAGCAGTACTTC. Amino acids: CSARSGRGTNYEQYF.